These 16 T cell receptor beta chains share one sample of origin, sequenced in a study of cytomegalovirus exposure and HLA in healthy donors (dated by TCRdb to 2015 to 2018). The method was the immunoSEQ multiplex PCR assay. A mixture of 60 forward primers for TCR Vbeta segments and 13 reverse primers for TCR Jbeta segments was used in the multiplex PCR. TCRdb retrieved this table from immuneACCESS and kept in-frame rearrangements only. Not all clones are present; in checked studies, unresolved V genes account for under half, and no reason is known for the remainder. Counted in this sample were roughly 120,000 clones; 65% to 85% of them appeared once. Clones ranked in the top ten supply around 0.24% of the sample. The sample consisted of PBMCs. The receptor source for this set is a man aged 45-65 years in good health and CMV-seronegative.

DNA of the CDR3: TGCAGCGTTGCCCGGGGGAGAAGCACTGAAGCTTTCTTT. Residues: CSVARGRSTEAFF. This chain joins TRBV29-1 and TRBJ1-1; tentatively, D is TRBD1 (5 bases). This CDR3 spans 13 amino acids. Per germline, CDR1 SQVTM and CDR2 ANQGSEA. V shed 4 bases and J shed 4 bases, with 13 bases lying between them.

This chain uses TRBV6-1 with TRBJ2-3; TRBD1 aligns across 9 bases. The trim removed 7 bases at V and 3 bases at J, leaving 8 bases unmatched. The CDR3 runs 15 residues. Germline CDR1 reads MNHNS; CDR2 reads SASEGT. Here the CDR3 reads CASKAAGTGTDTQYF. CDR3 coding DNA: TGTGCCAGCAAAGCCGCCGGGACAGGGACAGATACGCAGTATTTT.

V is TRBV10-3 and J is TRBJ2-3, with TRBD1 matching 11 bases. CDR3 length: 16 amino acids. Per germline, CDR1 ENHRY and CDR2 SYGVKD. The V and J ends lost 4 bases and 6 bases, in that order; junction bases with no gene match: 9. The CDR3: CAISATGTGGLDTQYF. The CDR3 nucleotides are TGTGCCATCAGTGCTACCGGGACAGGGGGGCTGGATACGCAGTATTTT.

With respect to this clone: An end of the junction differs from the germline gene, which may be a read error. The same CDR3 can be traced to other DNA sequences in this sample. CDR3 in amino acids: CAWSGPSGGRNTEAFF. The CDR3 coding sequence is TGTGCCTGGAGTGGCCCTTCGGGCGGGAGGAACACTGAGGCTTTCTTT. This chain connects TRBV30 to TRBJ1-1; D ambiguous. Germline assignment: CDR1 GTSNPN and CDR2 SVGIG (reference sequence). This CDR3 is 16 amino acids long.

The rearrangement links TRBV30 to TRBJ2-7; 8 bases match TRBD1. V lost 7 bases to trimming and J lost 3 bases; unmatched junction nucleotides: 5. The CDR3 has 12 residues. The V gene's germline CDR1 is GTSNPN and CDR2 SVGIG (reference sequence). CDR3 DNA: TGTGCCTTAGACAGGGGAAACTACGAGCAGTACTTC. Its protein is CALDRGNYEQYF.

The chain is built from TRBV5-1 and TRBJ1-4, with D possibly matching TRBD1 (5 bases). The germline gives CDR1 SGHRS, CDR2 YFSETQ. The CDR3 has 15 amino acids. Trimming removed 4 bases from V and 2 bases from J, with 12 bases in between. As DNA, the CDR3 is TGCGCCAGCAGCCCGGTGGGGGGGACTAATGAAAAACTGTTTTTT. Its protein is CASSPVGGTNEKLFF.

J is TRBJ1-1 and V is TRBV7-2; D gene unclear. Germline CDR1 and CDR2: SGHTA and FQGNSA. This CDR3 has 13 amino acids. V was pared by 7 bases and J by 3 bases, with 12 bases between. This CDR3 reads CASTTGRDTEAFF. DNA for the CDR3: TGTGCCAGCACCACGGGTCGGGACACTGAAGCTTTCTTT.

The chain joins TRBV9 to TRBJ1-2; possible D gene TRBD1, 6 bases. CDR1 is SGDLS, CDR2 YYNGEE, per germline. V was clipped by 3 bases and J by 4 bases, with 10 bases between them. The CDR3 totals 13 residues. CDR3 region: CASSATGSYGYTF. The CDR3 DNA is TGTGCCAGCAGCGCGACAGGCTCCTATGGCTACACCTTC.

This clone was observed a few times. The V call is TRBV9, the J call TRBJ1-3, with a tentative D call TRBD1 (5 bases). The CDR3 is 16 residues long. Germline CDR1 reads SGDLS; CDR2 reads YYNGEE. The V and J ends lost 3 bases and 0 bases respectively, with 13 bases between them. In DNA form, the CDR3 reads TGTGCCAGCAGCGCCGGGACTGACCACTCTGGAAACACCATATATTTT. This sequence encodes CASSAGTDHSGNTIYF. The entire variable domain, with the rest obtained from reference TRBV9 and TRBJ1-3, is as follows: DSGVTQTPKHLITATGQRVTLRCSPRSGDLSVYWYQQSLDQGLQFLIQYYNGEERAKGNILERFSAQQFPDLHSELNLSSLELGDSALYFCASSAGTDHSGNTIYFGEGSWLTVV.

The V gene is TRBV2, the J gene TRBJ2-3; perhaps TRBD1 as D (6 bases). Germline CDR1 reads SNHLY; CDR2 reads FYNNEI. The CDR3 extends over 11 amino acids. Trimming left V 5 bases short and J 9 bases short, with 9 bases between. The DNA for the CDR3 is TGTGCCAGCAGTCCGAGGGGGACGCAGTATTTT. Encoded protein: CASSPRGTQYF.

The chain uses TRBV15 and TRBJ2-2; no clear D gene. The ends were cut back, 0 bases at V and 6 bases at J, with 8 bases in the middle. Per the germline V gene, CDR1 is LNHNV and CDR2 is YYDKDF (reference sequence). The CDR3 extends over 14 amino acids. This chain's CDR3 is CATSRDRAAGELFF. For the CDR3, the DNA is TGTGCCACCAGCAGAGATAGAGCTGCCGGGGAGCTGTTTTTT.

J is TRBJ2-1 and V is TRBV11-3; maybe TRBD1 (5 bases). The germline CDR1 and CDR2 sequences are SGHNT and YENEEA. CDR3 length: 15 amino acids. V shed 5 bases and J shed 5 bases, with 16 bases lying between them. CDR3 bases: TGTGCCAGCAGCCCTACTCAGGGCTCGGACAATGAGCAGTTCTTC. It encodes CASSPTQGSDNEQFF.

This clone was found once. This chain uses TRBV6-5 with TRBJ2-5; maybe TRBD1 (5 bases). The CDR3 runs 13 residues. The germline V and J ends were trimmed by 1 base and 3 bases, with 6 bases remaining between them. Per the germline V gene, CDR1 is MNHEY and CDR2 is SVGAGI. This CDR3 is CASSYLTEETQYF. The CDR3 nucleotides are TGTGCCAGCAGTTACTTGACAGAAGAGACCCAGTACTTC.

The rearrangement uses TRBV6-5 and TRBJ2-1, with 9 bases that match TRBD2. This CDR3 comprises 15 residues. Germline CDR1 reads MNHEY; CDR2 reads SVGAGI. After removal of 2 bases from V and 5 bases from J, the junction contained 4 bases not matched to a gene. Written as DNA, the CDR3 is TGTGCCAGCAGTTACGTAGCGGGAGCCGACAATGAGCAGTTCTTC. This translates into CASSYVAGADNEQFF.

This chain connects TRBV6-5 to TRBJ2-7; 9 bases agree with TRBD1. V lost 10 bases, J lost 2 bases, and 6 bases stayed unmatched. The CDR3 contains 13 residues. Germline V gene sequence: CDR1 MNHEY, CDR2 SVGAGI. CDR3 residues: CATGTGPTYEQYF. The CDR3 DNA follows: TGTGCCACGGGGACAGGGCCGACCTACGAGCAGTACTTC.

This chain joins TRBV11-2 and TRBJ1-4; no clear D gene. This CDR3 region has 15 residues. V was trimmed by 5 bases and J by 7 bases, leaving 17 bases between them. In germline, CDR1 is SGHAT, CDR2 FQNNGV. CDR3 region: CASSPRTRWAEKLFF. The CDR3 region has the DNA TGTGCCAGCAGCCCCCGGACTAGGTGGGCTGAAAAACTGTTTTTT.